This T cell receptor (beta chain) derives from a study of blood T cell repertoires in COVID-19. The wider study: The United States, Italy and Spain were the sources of the acute and convalescent COVID-19 samples.

Under the authors' procedure: Reference gene primers were amplified, and this amplification served to estimate nucleated cell counts. Using immunoSEQ multiplex PCR, the repertoire was profiled, and TCRdb retains in-frame clones only, with some absent. V and J calls and clone size are given by that table; D and trimming were obtained from the DNA. The sample lists over 65,000 clones, 75% to 90% occurring once. The J segment lost 1 base and the V segment lost 8 bases, leaving 11 bases of the junction unmatched. CDR3 size: 16 residues. CDR1 and CDR2 from the germline V gene are LGHNA and YNFKEQ. The sequenced material came from peripheral blood. The clonotype comes from an older man with COVID-19, enrolled during active disease. The rearrangement uses TRBV4-2 and TRBJ2-3, with 8 bases lining up with TRBD1. The DNA for the CDR3 is TGTGCCAGCGAAGATTGCGCAGGGGGCTGCACAGATACGCAGTATTTT. The encoded protein is CASEDCAGGCTDTQYF.